The 21 T cell receptor beta chains reported below all come from one sample, sequenced in a study of blood T cell repertoires in COVID-19. Profiling relied on immunoSEQ multiplex PCR, and the TCRdb table lists in-frame clones only, not all of them. The table includes 150,000 to 200,000 clones, around 81% detected once. The sequenced material came from PBMCs or T cells enriched from blood (not recorded which). Receptors were obtained from a man aged 40-55 years who had recovered from COVID-19.

This CDR3 is CASTQGGITSYEQYF. CDR3 DNA sequence: TGTGCCAGCACCCAAGGAGGGATAACCTCCTACGAGCAGTACTTC. The genes are TRBV21-1 and TRBJ2-7; the D call in the table, TRBD2, was not verified against the DNA. TRBV21-1 is a listed pseudogene. There are 15 residues in the CDR3.

This clone came up once. This sequence joins TRBV28 and TRBJ1-1; D is ambiguous. Germline-derived CDR1 and CDR2 are MDHEN and SYDVKM. Trimming took off 6 bases at V and 3 bases at J, with 8 bases between the two ends. The CDR3 loop spans 12 amino acids. The CDR3 here is CASSQEYTEAFF. Here the CDR3 DNA reads TGTGCCAGCAGCCAAGAGTACACTGAAGCTTTCTTT.

The rearrangement links TRBV5-5 to TRBJ1-4; D call uncertain. This CDR3 comprises 15 residues. Germline CDR1 reads SGHKS; CDR2 reads YYEKEE (reference sequence). Trimming removed 0 bases from V and 1 base from J, with 7 bases in between. The CDR3 is CASSLGTLTNEKLFF. The CDR3 DNA follows: TGTGCCAGCAGCTTGGGGACTTTAACTAATGAAAAACTGTTTTTT.

The rearrangement joins TRBV4-1 to TRBJ2-5; D is perhaps TRBD1 (5 bases). The CDR3 extends over 15 amino acids. The germline V and J ends were trimmed by 0 bases and 5 bases, with 13 bases remaining between them. Per germline, CDR1 MGHRA and CDR2 YSYEKL. For the CDR3, the DNA is TGCGCCAGCAGCCAAGAAGATGGCAGGGTGGAGACCCAGTACTTC. This translates into CASSQEDGRVETQYF.

The chain couples TRBV7-8 to TRBJ2-5; 9 bases match TRBD2. Germline V CDR1 and CDR2: SGHVS, FQNEAQ. The CDR3 totals 15 residues. Germline trimming cut 4 bases from V and 7 bases from J; bases unmatched to any gene: 10. CDR3 coding DNA: TGTGCCAGCAGCTCTGTAGGACTAGCGACCGGGACCCAGTACTTC. Residues: CASSSVGLATGTQYF.

On this clone itself: The junction shows a germline mismatch at one end, possibly a read error. The genes are TRBV12-3 or TRBV12-4 and TRBJ1-2, with TRBD1 matching 9 bases. CDR3 length: 12 residues. The CDR3 region is CASRTGTGTADF. Written as DNA, the CDR3 is TGTGCCAGCAGAACCGGGACAGGGACCGCGGACTTC.

The chain couples TRBV6-5 to TRBJ1-2; a possible D gene is TRBD1 (6 bases). The CDR3 is made up of 13 amino acids. The V end lost 9 bases, the J end lost 8 bases, and 19 bases lay between the germline ends. Germline CDR1 reads MNHEY; CDR2 reads SVGAGI. The CDR3, as DNA: TGTGCCAGTGACAGGAGCGAATCGGGCGGCTACACCTTC. It codes for CASDRSESGGYTF.

The J gene is TRBJ2-1, the V gene TRBV28, with 7 bases lining up with TRBD2. The CDR3 loop spans 14 amino acids. Germline assignment: CDR1 MDHEN and CDR2 SYDVKM. The V and J ends lost 6 bases and 4 bases, in that order; junction bases with no gene match: 6. CDR3 loop: CASRLGGLYNEQFF. Written as DNA, the CDR3 is TGTGCCAGCAGACTGGGGGGGTTGTACAATGAGCAGTTCTTC.

In DNA, the CDR3 is TGTGCCAGCAGCCAAGGAAGACAAGCGCAGTATTTT. It encodes CASSQGRQAQYF. The chain combines TRBV3-1 (or the pseudogene TRBV3-2) with TRBJ2-3; no reliable D call. Germline CDR1 and CDR2: LGHDT and YNNKEL (reference sequence). The CDR3 runs 12 residues. The germline V and J ends were trimmed by 1 base and 10 bases, with 9 bases remaining between them.

The rearrangement links TRBV7-7 to TRBJ1-1, with 7 bases aligning to TRBD1. The CDR3 totals 17 residues. CDR1 and CDR2 (germline): SSHAT, FNYEAQ (reference sequence). The CDR3 is CASDGAQGTHMNTEAFF. The CDR3 coding sequence is TGTGCTAGCGATGGAGCACAGGGGACTCATATGAACACTGAAGCTTTCTTT.

V and J are TRBV29-1 and TRBJ2-5; D perhaps matches TRBD2 (7 bases). Trimming stripped 7 bases from V and 4 bases from J, with 13 bases between. CDR1 and CDR2 (germline): SQVTM, ANQGSEA. CDR3 length: 12 amino acids. The CDR3 sequence is CSGGGATETQYF. In DNA form, the CDR3 reads TGCAGCGGAGGGGGGGCTACAGAGACCCAGTACTTC.

V usage is TRBV11-2 and J usage is TRBJ2-2; D gene ambiguous. The V gene's germline CDR1 is SGHAT and CDR2 FQNNGV. Trimming shortened V by 1 base and J by 1 base, and 10 bases separated the two germline ends. The CDR3 is 16 residues long. CDR3 amino acids: CASSLGTTLNTGELFF. In nucleotides, the CDR3 is TGTGCCAGCAGCTTAGGTACGACTCTGAACACCGGGGAGCTGTTTTTT.

The genes are TRBV28 and TRBJ1-5, with D possibly matching TRBD1 (6 bases). Germline values: CDR1 MDHEN, CDR2 SYDVKM. V was trimmed by 4 bases and J by 2 bases, leaving 18 bases between them. This CDR3 spans 17 amino acids. CDR3: CASSWPGGGPGNQPQHF. The DNA for the CDR3 is TGTGCCAGCAGTTGGCCTGGGGGGGGCCCAGGCAATCAGCCCCAGCATTTT.

The rearrangement links TRBV19 to TRBJ1-5, with a possible D match to TRBD1 (5 bases). V lost 3 bases and J 2 bases, leaving 17 bases between the germline ends. From germline, CDR1 is LNHDA and CDR2 SQIVND (reference sequence). The CDR3 sequence is 17 residues long. CDR3 nucleotides: TGTGCCAGTAGTATGACGGACACCCCGAGGCGCAATCAGCCCCAGCATTTT. This gives the protein CASSMTDTPRRNQPQHF.

The rearrangement joins TRBV29-1 to TRBJ1-1, with 7 bases fitting TRBD1. J was trimmed by 6 bases and V by 6 bases; bases with no gene match: 7. Germline V gives CDR1 SQVTM, CDR2 ANQGSEA. The CDR3 runs to 12 residues. CDR3 coding DNA: TGCAGCGTCCACTCACAGGGGTCTGAAGCTTTCTTT. Translation gives CSVHSQGSEAFF.

This chain connects TRBV7-8 to TRBJ2-5, with no clear D. The V end was cut by 5 bases, the J end by 5 bases, with 18 bases between. The CDR3 spans 15 residues. Germline CDR1 is SGHVS and CDR2 is FQNEAQ. CDR3 loop: CASSRVTSYRETQYF. CDR3 in DNA: TGTGCCAGCAGCCGTGTCACCTCCTATCGGGAGACCCAGTACTTC.

The J gene is TRBJ1-5, the V gene TRBV6-2 or TRBV6-3; 9 bases align to TRBD1. With 2 bases clipped from V and 2 bases from J, the junction kept 10 bases outside the gene matches. The CDR3 is 18 residues long. Per the germline V gene, CDR1 is MNHEY and CDR2 is SVGEGT. CDR3 coding DNA: TGTGCCAGCAGTTACATGGACAGGGGCGCATTGGGCAATCAGCCCCAGCATTTT. As protein: CASSYMDRGALGNQPQHF.

The chain recombines TRBV3-1 (or the pseudogene TRBV3-2) with TRBJ1-1, with D maybe TRBD1 (6 bases). V dropped 3 bases and J dropped 5 bases, with 7 bases sitting between them. The CDR3 length is 12 residues. Germline V lookup: CDR1 LGHDT, CDR2 YNNKEL (reference sequence). The CDR3, as DNA: TGTGCCAGCAGCCACGGACAGACTGAAGCTTTCTTT. Translating gives CASSHGQTEAFF.

There are a few counts of this clone. The chain combines TRBV6-1 with TRBJ1-1; 8 positions match TRBD1. This CDR3 comprises 15 residues. CDR1 MNHNS and CDR2 SASEGT come from the germline V gene. The ends lost 3 bases at V and 2 bases at J; junction bases unmatched: 5. Here the CDR3 reads CASSETGQANTEAFF. The CDR3 DNA sequence: TGTGCCAGCAGTGAGACGGGACAGGCAAACACTGAAGCTTTCTTT.

This chain connects TRBV9 to TRBJ2-2; 8 positions agree with TRBD1. Germline CDR1 and CDR2: SGDLS and YYNGEE. The CDR3 consists of 15 residues. The V gene end was trimmed by 4 bases and the J gene end by 8 bases; junction bases not matched to a gene: 10. In DNA, the CDR3 is TGTGCCAGCAGCTCCGGAGGACAGGGCGGGGGGGAGCTGTTTTTT. This gives the protein CASSSGGQGGGELFF.

This chain joins TRBV29-1 and TRBJ1-2; 10 positions match TRBD1. The trim removed 7 bases at V and 3 bases at J, leaving 8 bases unmatched. Germline values: CDR1 SQVTM, CDR2 ANQGSEA. The CDR3 extends over 14 amino acids. The CDR3, as DNA: TGCAGCGCTTCTTCGGACAGGGGGGACTATGGCTACACCTTC. This sequence encodes CSASSDRGDYGYTF.